This T cell receptor beta chain came from a study of glioma-infiltrating T cells. There are many counts of this clonotype. Antigen unknown. Amplification of TCR alpha and beta CDR3 regions from RNA used iRepertoire nested multiplex PCR. Tissue mRNA or PBMC total RNA, 100-400 ng, went into one-step reverse transcription and amplification. TCRdb called the multiplex PCR reads again in MiXCR, with one record for every CDR3 protein. The sample records roughly 200,000 distinct CDR3 sequences, 32% being singletons. Study observations and caveats: Tissue-blood divergence was below expectation in non-neoplastic patients, above in gliomas. Tissue and blood shared very few CDR3 sequences.

Germline CDR1 and CDR2: MNHEY and SVGEGT. CDR3 size: 15 residues. With 2 bases removed from V and 3 bases from J, the gap between germline ends came to 14 bases. The clonotype comes from a human donor with low-grade glioma or glioblastoma, undergoing nonglioma brain surgery, or in good health (not recorded which). Material for sequencing was glioma tissue, nonneoplastic brain tissue, or PBMCs (not recorded which). V and J are TRBV6-2 or TRBV6-3 and TRBJ2-7; D call uncertain. This CDR3 is CASSYGQVQNYEQYF. The DNA for the CDR3 is TGTGCCAGCAGTTACGGGCAGGTGCAGAACTACGAGCAGTACTTC.